The sample holds a few counts of the clone carrying this T cell receptor beta chain. This specimen belongs to a study of PD-1 blockade in classical Hodgkin lymphoma. Each patient experienced a relapse that followed autologous stem cell transplantation, and brentuximab vedotin exposure varied. The table came from immunoSEQ multiplex PCR; TCRdb's copy has only in-frame clones and leaves some out. The repertoire includes 20,000 to 30,000 clones, around 81% of them detected once, and around a fifth sits in the top ten. Germline assignment: CDR1 MDHEN and CDR2 SYDVKM. V lost 2 bases, J lost 11 bases, and 19 bases lay in between. There are 15 residues in the CDR3.

The sample was peripheral blood mononuclear cells (PBMCs), taken before the second cycle of nivolumab. V is TRBV28 and J is TRBJ1-5; D ambiguous. The origin of this receptor is a human donor with classical Hodgkin lymphoma. CDR3 nucleotides: TGTGCCAGCAGTTTAAGCACCGGAGACTTATCCGCCCAGCATTTT. Protein: CASSLSTGDLSAQHF.